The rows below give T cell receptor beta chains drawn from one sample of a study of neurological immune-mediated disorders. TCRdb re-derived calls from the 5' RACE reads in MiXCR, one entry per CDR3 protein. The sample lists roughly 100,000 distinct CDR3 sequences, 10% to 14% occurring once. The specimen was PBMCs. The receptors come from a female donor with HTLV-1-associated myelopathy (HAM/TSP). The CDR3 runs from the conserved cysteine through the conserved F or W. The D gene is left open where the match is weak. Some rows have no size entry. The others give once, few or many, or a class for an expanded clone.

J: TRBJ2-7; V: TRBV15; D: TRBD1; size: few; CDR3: CATSRDRGQGANEQYF; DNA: TGTGCTACCAGCAGAGATCGGGGACAGGGGGCGAACGAGCAGTACTTC
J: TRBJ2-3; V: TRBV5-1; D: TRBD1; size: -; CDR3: CASSLSGTGQSSTDTQYF; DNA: TGCGCCAGCAGCTTGTCTGGGACAGGGCAATCTAGCACAGATACGCAGTATTTT
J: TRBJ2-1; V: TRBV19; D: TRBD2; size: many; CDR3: CASSIQRGYNEQFF; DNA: TGTGCCAGTAGTATACAGCGGGGGTACAATGAGCAGTTCTTC
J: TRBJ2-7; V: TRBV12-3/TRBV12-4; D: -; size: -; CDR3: CASSLTRSEQYF; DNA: TGTGCCAGCAGTTTGACTAGATCCGAGCAGTACTTC
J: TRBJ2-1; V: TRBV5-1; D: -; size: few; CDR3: CASSSQGGTAYNEQFF; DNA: TGCGCCAGCAGCTCTCAGGGGGGCACTGCCTACAATGAGCAGTTCTTC
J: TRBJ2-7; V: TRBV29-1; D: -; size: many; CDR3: CSVVKYGATYEQYF; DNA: TGCAGCGTTGTTAAATACGGGGCGACCTACGAGCAGTACTTC
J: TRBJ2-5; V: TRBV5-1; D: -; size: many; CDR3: CASSPRFQETQYF; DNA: TGCGCCAGCAGCCCGCGGTTCCAAGAGACCCAGTACTTC
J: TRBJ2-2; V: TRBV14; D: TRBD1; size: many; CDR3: CASSQAPQGAGTGELFF; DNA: TGTGCCAGCAGCCAAGCACCACAGGGGGCGGGTACCGGGGAGCTGTTTTTT
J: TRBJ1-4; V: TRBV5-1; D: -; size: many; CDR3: CASSLYPGAGEKLFF; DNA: TGCGCCAGCAGCTTGTATCCAGGGGCGGGTGAAAAACTGTTTTTT
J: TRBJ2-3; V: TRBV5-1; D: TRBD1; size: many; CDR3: CASSDPRQGDTQYF; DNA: TGCGCCAGCAGCGATCCTCGACAGGGAGATACGCAGTATTTT
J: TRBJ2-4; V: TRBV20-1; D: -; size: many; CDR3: CSAAVRQVSKNIQYF; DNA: TGCAGTGCCGCGGTCCGACAGGTTTCCAAAAACATTCAGTACTTC
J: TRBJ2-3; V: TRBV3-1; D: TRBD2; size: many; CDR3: CASSQSSGRDTQYF; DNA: TGTGCCAGCAGCCAGTCCAGCGGGAGGGATACGCAGTATTTT
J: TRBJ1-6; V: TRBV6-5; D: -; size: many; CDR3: CASSYWDSRNSGSPLHF; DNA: TGTGCCAGCAGTTATTGGGACTCCCGAAACTCGGGATCACCCCTCCACTTT
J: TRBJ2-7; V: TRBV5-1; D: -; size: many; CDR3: CASSFTHSSEYEQYF; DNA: TGCGCCAGCAGCTTCACTCATTCGTCTGAGTACGAGCAGTACTTC
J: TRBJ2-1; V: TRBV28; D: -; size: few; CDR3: CASTLPLGEQFF; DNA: TGTGCCAGCACCTTACCCCTAGGAGAGCAGTTCTTC
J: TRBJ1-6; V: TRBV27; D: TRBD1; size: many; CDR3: CASSLGTVFNSPLHF; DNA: TGTGCCAGCAGTTTGGGGACAGTTTTCAATTCACCCCTCCACTTT
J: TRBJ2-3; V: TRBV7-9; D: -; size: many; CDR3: CASSFTRGAGDRTDTQYF; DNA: TGTGCCAGCAGCTTCACTCGTGGGGCCGGGGACCGCACAGATACGCAGTATTTT
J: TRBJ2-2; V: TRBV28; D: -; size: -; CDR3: CASSQQGKTGELFF; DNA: TGTGCCAGCAGCCAACAGGGCAAGACCGGGGAGCTGTTTTTT
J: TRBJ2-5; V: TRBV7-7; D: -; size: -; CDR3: CASSRIMWRTNQETQYF; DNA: TGTGCCAGCAGCCGCATTATGTGGCGGACTAACCAAGAGACCCAGTACTTC
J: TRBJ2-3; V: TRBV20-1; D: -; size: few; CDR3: CSARDMPHTDTQYF; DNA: TGCAGTGCTAGAGATATGCCACACACAGATACGCAGTATTTT
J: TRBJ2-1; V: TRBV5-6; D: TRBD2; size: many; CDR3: CASSFRLAGLPYNEQFF; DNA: TGTGCCAGCAGCTTCAGACTAGCGGGCCTCCCCTACAATGAGCAGTTCTTC
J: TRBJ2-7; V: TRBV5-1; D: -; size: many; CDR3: CASSLLPGSYEQYF; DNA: TGCGCCAGCAGCTTACTGCCGGGGTCCTACGAGCAGTACTTC
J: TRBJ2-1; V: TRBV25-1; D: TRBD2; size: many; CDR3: CASSGGANEQFF; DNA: TGTGCCAGCAGCGGGGGGGCCAATGAGCAGTTCTTC
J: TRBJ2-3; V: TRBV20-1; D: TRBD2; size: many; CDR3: CSAAKLAASTDTQYF; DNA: TGCAGTGCCGCGAAACTAGCGGCCTCCACAGATACGCAGTATTTT
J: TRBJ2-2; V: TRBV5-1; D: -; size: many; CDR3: CASSLRSKVGTGELFF; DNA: TGCGCCAGCAGCTTGCGGTCTAAAGTGGGCACCGGGGAGCTGTTTTTT
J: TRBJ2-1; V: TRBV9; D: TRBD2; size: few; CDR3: CASSVDTSGGYNEQFF; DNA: TGTGCCAGCAGCGTAGATACTAGCGGGGGGTACAATGAGCAGTTCTTC
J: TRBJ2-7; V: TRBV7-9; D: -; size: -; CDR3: CASSLALGAASDEKYF; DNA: TGTGCCAGCAGCTTAGCCCTCGGGGCGGCGTCCGACGAGAAGTACTTC
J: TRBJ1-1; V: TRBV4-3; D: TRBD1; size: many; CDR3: CASSQGSKQGAGTEAFF; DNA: TGCGCCAGCAGCCAAGGCTCAAAACAGGGGGCAGGCACTGAAGCTTTCTTT
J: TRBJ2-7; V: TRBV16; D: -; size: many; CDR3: CASSQPGSSSYEQYF; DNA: TGTGCCAGCAGCCAACCCGGGTCGAGCTCCTACGAGCAGTACTTC
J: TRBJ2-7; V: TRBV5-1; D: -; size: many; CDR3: CASSLVGRGDYEQYF; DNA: TGCGCCAGCAGCTTGGTTGGCCGGGGCGACTACGAGCAGTACTTC
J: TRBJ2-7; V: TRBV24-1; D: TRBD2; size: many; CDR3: CATSGGGLYEQYF; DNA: TGTGCCACCAGCGGGGGGGGTCTCTACGAGCAGTACTTC
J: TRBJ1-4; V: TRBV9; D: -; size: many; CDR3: CASSVGGVNEKLFF; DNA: TGTGCCAGCAGCGTAGGAGGGGTTAATGAAAAACTGTTTTTT
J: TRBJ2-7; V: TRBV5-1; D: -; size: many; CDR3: CASSLYAGPSSAEQYF; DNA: TGCGCCAGCAGCTTGTACGCGGGACCGTCTTCGGCGGAGCAGTACTTC
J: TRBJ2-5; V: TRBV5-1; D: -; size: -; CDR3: CASSAIRGIGETQYF; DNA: TGCGCCAGCAGCGCAATCAGGGGAATCGGAGAGACCCAGTACTTC
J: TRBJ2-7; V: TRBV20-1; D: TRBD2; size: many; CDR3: CSAGASGSSYEQYF; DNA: TGCAGTGCTGGGGCTAGCGGGAGCTCCTACGAGCAGTACTTC
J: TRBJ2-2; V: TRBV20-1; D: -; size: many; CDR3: CSARDGSSNTGELFF; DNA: TGCAGTGCTAGAGATGGCAGCTCGAACACCGGGGAGCTGTTTTTT
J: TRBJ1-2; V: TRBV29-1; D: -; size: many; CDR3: CSVEEGTIYGYTF; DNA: TGCAGCGTTGAAGAGGGCACCATCTATGGCTACACCTTC
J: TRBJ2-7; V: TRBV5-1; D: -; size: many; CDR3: CASSSTGPAYEQYF; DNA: TGCGCCAGCAGCTCCACAGGGCCGGCGTACGAGCAGTACTTC
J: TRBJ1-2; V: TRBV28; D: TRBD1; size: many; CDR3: CASSSPGTGVGGYTF; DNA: TGTGCCAGCAGTTCCCCCGGGACAGGTGTAGGGGGCTACACCTTC
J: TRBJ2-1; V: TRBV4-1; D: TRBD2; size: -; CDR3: CASSPGTSAIYNEQFF; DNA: TGCGCCAGCAGCCCCGGGACTAGCGCGATATACAATGAGCAGTTCTTC
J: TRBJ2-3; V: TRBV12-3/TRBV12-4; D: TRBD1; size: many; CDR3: CASSPATGGGTDTQYF; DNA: TGTGCCAGCAGCCCCGCGACAGGGGGCGGGACAGATACGCAGTATTTT
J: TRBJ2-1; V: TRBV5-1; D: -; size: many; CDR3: CASSEDREQFF; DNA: TGCGCCAGCAGCGAAGACAGGGAGCAGTTCTTC
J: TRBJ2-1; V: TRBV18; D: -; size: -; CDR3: CASSPGHNNERFF; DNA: TGTGCCAGCTCACCAGGACATAACAATGAGCGGTTCTTC